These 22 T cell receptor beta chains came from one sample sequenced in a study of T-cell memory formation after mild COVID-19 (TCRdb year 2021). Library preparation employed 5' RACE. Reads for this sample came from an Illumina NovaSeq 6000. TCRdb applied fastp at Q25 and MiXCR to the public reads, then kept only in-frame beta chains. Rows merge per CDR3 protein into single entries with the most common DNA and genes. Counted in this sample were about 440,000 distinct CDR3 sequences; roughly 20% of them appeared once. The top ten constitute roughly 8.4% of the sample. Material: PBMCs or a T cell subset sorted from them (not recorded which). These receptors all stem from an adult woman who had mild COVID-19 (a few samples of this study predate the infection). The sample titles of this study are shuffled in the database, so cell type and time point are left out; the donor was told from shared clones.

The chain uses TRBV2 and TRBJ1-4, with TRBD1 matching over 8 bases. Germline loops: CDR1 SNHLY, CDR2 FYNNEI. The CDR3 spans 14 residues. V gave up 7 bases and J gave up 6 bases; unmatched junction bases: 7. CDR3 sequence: CASKRGQGDEKLFF. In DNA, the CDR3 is TGTGCCAGCAAACGAGGACAGGGTGATGAAAAACTGTTTTTT.

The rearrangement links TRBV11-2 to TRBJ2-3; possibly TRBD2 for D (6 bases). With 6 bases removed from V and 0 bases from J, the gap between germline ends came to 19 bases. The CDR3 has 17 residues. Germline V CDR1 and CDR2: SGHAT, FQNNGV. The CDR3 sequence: CASSTLKKAGSTDTQYF. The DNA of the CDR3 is TGTGCCAGCAGTACCCTTAAAAAGGCGGGGAGCACAGATACGCAGTATTTT.

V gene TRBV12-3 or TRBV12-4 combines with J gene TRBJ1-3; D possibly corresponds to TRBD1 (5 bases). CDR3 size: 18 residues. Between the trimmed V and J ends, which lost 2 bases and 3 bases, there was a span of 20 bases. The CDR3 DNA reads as TGTGCCAGCAGTTTAAGCCAGGGTCGAAATTCCTTTGGAAACACCATATATTTT. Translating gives CASSLSQGRNSFGNTIYF.

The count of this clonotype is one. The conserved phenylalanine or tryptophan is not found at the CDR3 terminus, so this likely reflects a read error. In DNA, the CDR3 is TGTGCCAGCTTCGGGGGGGGCTCCTACAATGAGCAGTTCGTC. It codes for CASFGGGSYNEQFV. The chain is built from TRBV12-3 or TRBV12-4 and TRBJ2-1, with 8 bases matching TRBD2. The CDR3 totals 14 residues. V shed 8 bases and J 0 bases; nucleotides not matched to a gene: 3.

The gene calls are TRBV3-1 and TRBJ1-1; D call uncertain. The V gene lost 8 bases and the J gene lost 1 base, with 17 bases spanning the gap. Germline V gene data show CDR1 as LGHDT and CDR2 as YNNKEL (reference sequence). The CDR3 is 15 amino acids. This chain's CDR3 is CASGRPSGANTEAFF. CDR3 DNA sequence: TGTGCCAGCGGCCGGCCTAGTGGAGCGAACACTGAAGCTTTCTTT. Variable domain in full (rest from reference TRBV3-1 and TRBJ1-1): DTAVSQTPKYLVTQMGNDKSIKCEQNLGHDTMYWYKQDSKKFLKIMFSYNNKELIINETVPNRFSPKSPDKAHLNLHINSLELGDSAVYFCASGRPSGANTEAFFGQGTRLTVV.

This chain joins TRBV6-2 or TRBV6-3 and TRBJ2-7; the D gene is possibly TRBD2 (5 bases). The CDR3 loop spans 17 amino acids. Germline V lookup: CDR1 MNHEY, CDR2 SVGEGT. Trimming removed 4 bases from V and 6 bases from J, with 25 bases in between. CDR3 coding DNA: TGTGCCAGCAGTTCGCATCAAATGGACGCCGGCGGACTCGAGCAGTACTTC. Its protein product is CASSSHQMDAGGLEQYF.

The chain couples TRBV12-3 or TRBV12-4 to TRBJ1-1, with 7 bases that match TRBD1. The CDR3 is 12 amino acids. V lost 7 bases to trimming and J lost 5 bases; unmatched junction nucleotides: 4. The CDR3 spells CASTQQGTEAFF. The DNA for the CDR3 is TGTGCCAGCACCCAACAGGGGACTGAAGCTTTCTTT.

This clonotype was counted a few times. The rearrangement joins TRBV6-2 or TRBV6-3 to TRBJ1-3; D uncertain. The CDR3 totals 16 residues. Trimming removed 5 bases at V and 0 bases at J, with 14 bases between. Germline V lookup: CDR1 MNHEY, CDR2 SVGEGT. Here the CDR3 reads CASSPPKAYSGNTIYF. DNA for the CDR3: TGTGCCAGCAGTCCGCCTAAGGCCTACTCTGGAAACACCATATATTTT.

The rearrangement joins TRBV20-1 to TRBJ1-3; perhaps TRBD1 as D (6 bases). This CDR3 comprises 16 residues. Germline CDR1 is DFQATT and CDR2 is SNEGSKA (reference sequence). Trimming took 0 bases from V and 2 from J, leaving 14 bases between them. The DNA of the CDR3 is TGCAGTGCTAGAGATTCCGTACGGGGGCCTGGAAACACCATATATTTT. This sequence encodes CSARDSVRGPGNTIYF.

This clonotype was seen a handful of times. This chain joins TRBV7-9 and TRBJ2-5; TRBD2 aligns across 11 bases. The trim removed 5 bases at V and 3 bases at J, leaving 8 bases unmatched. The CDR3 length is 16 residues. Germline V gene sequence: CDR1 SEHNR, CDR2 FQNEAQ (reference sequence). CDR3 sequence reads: CASSEPPSGGKETQYF. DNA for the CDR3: TGTGCCAGCAGCGAACCTCCTAGCGGGGGGAAAGAGACCCAGTACTTC.

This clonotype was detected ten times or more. For the CDR3, the DNA is TGTGCCACCAGTGATCGAGGCCACTATGGCTACACCTTC. This sequence encodes CATSDRGHYGYTF. V gene TRBV24-1 combines with J gene TRBJ1-2, with D uncertain. V lost 3 bases and J lost 3, with 7 bases in between. Germline CDR1 KGHDR, CDR2 SFDVKD. The CDR3 length is 13 residues.

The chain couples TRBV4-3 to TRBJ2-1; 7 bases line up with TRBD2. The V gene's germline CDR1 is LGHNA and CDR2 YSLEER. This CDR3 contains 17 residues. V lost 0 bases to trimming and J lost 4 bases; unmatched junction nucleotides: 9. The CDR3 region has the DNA TGCGCCAGCAGCCAAGATACCCGGCGGGAGCTATACAATGAGCAGTTCTTC. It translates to CASSQDTRRELYNEQFF.

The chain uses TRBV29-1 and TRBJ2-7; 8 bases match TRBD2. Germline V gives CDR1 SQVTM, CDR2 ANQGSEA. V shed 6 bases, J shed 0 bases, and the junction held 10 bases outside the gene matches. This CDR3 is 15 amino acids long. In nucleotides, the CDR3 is TGCAGCGTCCCGGGGGGGTCCATCCGCTCCTACGAGCAGTACTTC. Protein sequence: CSVPGGSIRSYEQYF.

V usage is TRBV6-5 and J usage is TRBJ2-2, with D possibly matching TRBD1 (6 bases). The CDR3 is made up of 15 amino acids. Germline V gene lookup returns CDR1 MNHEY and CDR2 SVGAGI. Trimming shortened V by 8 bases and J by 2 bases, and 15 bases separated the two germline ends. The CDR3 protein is CASWDTATNTGELFF. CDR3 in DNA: TGTGCCAGCTGGGACACTGCAACTAACACCGGGGAGCTGTTTTTT.

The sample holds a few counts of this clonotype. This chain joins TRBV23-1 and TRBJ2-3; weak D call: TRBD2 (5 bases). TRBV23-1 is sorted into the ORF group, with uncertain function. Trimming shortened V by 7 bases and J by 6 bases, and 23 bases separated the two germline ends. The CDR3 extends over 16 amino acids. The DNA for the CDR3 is TGCGCCAGCATTTGCCCGGGGTCCCGTCAGGTGGATACGCAGTATTTT. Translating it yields CASICPGSRQVDTQYF.

CDR3 nucleotide sequence: TGTGCCACCGAGATGACAGGGTTTGGGCACAATGAGCAGTTCTTC. Translating gives CATEMTGFGHNEQFF. The chain employs TRBV12-3 or TRBV12-4 and TRBJ2-1; 7 positions match TRBD1. CDR3 length: 15 amino acids. Germline trimming cut 10 bases from V and 5 bases from J; bases unmatched to any gene: 14.

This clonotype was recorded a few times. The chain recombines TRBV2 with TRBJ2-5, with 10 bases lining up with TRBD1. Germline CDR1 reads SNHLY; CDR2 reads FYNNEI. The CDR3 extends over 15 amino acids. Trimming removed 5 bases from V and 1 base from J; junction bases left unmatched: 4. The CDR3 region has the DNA TGTGCCAGCAGTCCCGGGACAGGGGTCCAAGAGACCCAGTACTTC. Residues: CASSPGTGVQETQYF.

Written as DNA, the CDR3 is TGTGCCAGCAGCCCCGACAGGGGGAGGTTCCAAGAGACCCAGTACTTC. It codes for CASSPDRGRFQETQYF. This chain joins TRBV7-9 and TRBJ2-5; TRBD1 matches at 9 bases. The CDR3 sequence is 16 residues long. The V and J ends lost 5 bases and 1 base, in that order; junction bases with no gene match: 8. Germline CDR1 is SEHNR and CDR2 is FQNEAQ (reference sequence).

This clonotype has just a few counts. The CDR3 spells CASSPRYQNTEAFF. CDR3 DNA sequence: TGTGCCAGCAGCCCCAGGTATCAGAACACTGAAGCTTTCTTT. The rearrangement links TRBV12-3 or TRBV12-4 to TRBJ1-1; D uncertain. The CDR3 is 14 amino acids. Trimming took off 6 bases at V and 1 base at J, with 12 bases between the two ends.

CDR3 loop: CASSPLPGLAGGSSYNEQFF. The CDR3 bases are TGTGCCAGCAGCCCTCTCCCGGGACTAGCGGGGGGTAGCTCCTACAATGAGCAGTTCTTC. This sequence joins TRBV9 and TRBJ2-1; 15 bases align to TRBD2. This CDR3 contains 20 residues. Germline trimming cut 4 bases from V and 0 bases from J; bases unmatched to any gene: 11. CDR1 and CDR2 (germline): SGDLS, YYNGEE.

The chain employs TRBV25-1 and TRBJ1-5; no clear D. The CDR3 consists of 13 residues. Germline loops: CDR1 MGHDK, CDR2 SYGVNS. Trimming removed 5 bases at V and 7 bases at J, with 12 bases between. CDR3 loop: CASSLRTGQPQHF. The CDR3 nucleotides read TGTGCCAGCAGTCTCCGGACGGGACAGCCCCAGCATTTT.

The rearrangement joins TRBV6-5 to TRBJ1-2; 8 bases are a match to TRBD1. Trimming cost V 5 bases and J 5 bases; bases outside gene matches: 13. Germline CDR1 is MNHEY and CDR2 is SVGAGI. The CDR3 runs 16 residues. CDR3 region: CASSPSRRQGRYGYTF. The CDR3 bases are TGTGCCAGCAGTCCATCGCGTCGACAGGGGAGATATGGCTACACCTTC.